The clone carrying this T cell receptor (beta chain) came up once. The data originate from a study of T cell changes during pregnancy in multiple sclerosis. The table came from immunoSEQ multiplex PCR; TCRdb's copy has only in-frame clones and leaves some out. Of roughly 50,000 clones detected, around 92% appear once; the ten largest clones hold 0.6% to 0.75%. Germline V lookup: CDR1 MNHEY, CDR2 SMNVEV (reference sequence). V was trimmed by 4 bases and J by 6 bases, leaving 12 bases between them. The length of the CDR3 is 13 residues. The chain employs TRBV27 and TRBJ2-5; D remains unclear. The material was CD4+ T cells from peripheral blood mononuclear cells, obtained in the third trimester of pregnancy. The TCR sequence derives from a female donor with multiple sclerosis, enrolled in a pregnancy study. CDR3 loop: CASSSPPYQTQYF. The CDR3 region has the DNA TGTGCCAGCAGTTCCCCCCCCTATCAGACCCAGTACTTC.